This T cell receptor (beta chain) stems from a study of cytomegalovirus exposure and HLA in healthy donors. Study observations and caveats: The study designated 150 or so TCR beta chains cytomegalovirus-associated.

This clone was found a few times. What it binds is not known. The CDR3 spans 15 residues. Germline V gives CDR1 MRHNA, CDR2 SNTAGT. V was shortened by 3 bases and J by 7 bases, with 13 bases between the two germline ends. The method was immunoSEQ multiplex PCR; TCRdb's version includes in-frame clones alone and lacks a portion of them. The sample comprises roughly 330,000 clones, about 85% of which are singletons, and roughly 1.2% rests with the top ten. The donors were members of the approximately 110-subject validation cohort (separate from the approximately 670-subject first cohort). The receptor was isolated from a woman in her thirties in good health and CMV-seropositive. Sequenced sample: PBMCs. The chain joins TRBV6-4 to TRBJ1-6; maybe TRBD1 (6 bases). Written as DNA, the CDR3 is TGTGCCAGCAGTGAACAGGGAGGAGGGAATTCACCCCTCCACTTT. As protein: CASSEQGGGNSPLHF.